This T cell receptor (beta chain) came from a study of blood T cell repertoires in COVID-19. Study-wide background: The United States, Italy and Spain supplied acute and convalescent COVID-19 samples. PBMCs, B-cell-depleted T cells, or T cells were the source of the cDNA or gDNA that made up the material.

The germline V gene encodes CDR1 LGHNA and CDR2 YNFKEQ. With 5 bases clipped from V and 8 bases from J, the junction kept 13 bases outside the gene matches. The CDR3 contains 16 residues. In the original processing: The assay estimated nucleated cells by amplifying reference gene primers. Sequenced by immunoSEQ multiplex PCR; TCRdb stores in-frame clones only, minus some. The V and J calls and clone size come from that table; D and trimming were worked out from the DNA. The sample lists 60,000 to 65,000 clones; approximately 77% were seen once. This receptor was taken from a human donor in a cohort sampled during active COVID-19. The chain carries TRBV4-2 and TRBJ1-2, with TRBD1 identical over 11 bases. The specimen was peripheral blood. CDR3 coding DNA: TGTGCCAGCAGCTCCGGGCAATATGGACAGGGGGCGGGCTACACCTTC. Protein sequence: CASSSGQYGQGAGYTF.